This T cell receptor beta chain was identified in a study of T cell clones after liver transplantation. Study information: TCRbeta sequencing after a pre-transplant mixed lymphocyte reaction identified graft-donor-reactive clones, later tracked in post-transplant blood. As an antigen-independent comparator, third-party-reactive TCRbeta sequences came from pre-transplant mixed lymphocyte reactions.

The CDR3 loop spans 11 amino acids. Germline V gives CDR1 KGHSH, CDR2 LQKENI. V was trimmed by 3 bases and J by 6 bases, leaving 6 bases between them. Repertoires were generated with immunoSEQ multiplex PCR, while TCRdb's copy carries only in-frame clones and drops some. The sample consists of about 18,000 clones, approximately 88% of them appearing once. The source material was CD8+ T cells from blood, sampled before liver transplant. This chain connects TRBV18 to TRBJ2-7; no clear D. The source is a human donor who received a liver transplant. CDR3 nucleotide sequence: TGTGCCAGCTCACCTGGGCTCGAGCAGTACTTC. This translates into CASSPGLEQYF.